Below, 7 T cell receptor beta chains from the same sample are listed, as sequenced in a study of identical twins. MiXCR, applied by TCRdb to the 5' RACE reads, yields one record per CDR3 protein. The table has around 500,000 distinct CDR3 sequences, approximately 15% seen once. Separately, the same data were catalogued under a study of yellow fever vaccine responses in identical twins.

Material: CD4+ T cells sorted from blood. The origin of the receptors is a young woman in good health.

The chain employs TRBV30 and TRBJ1-1; 10 bases line up with TRBD1. Germline CDR1 reads GTSNPN; CDR2 reads SVGIG (reference sequence). Losses at the gene ends were 5 bases for V and 11 bases for J; bases not matched to a gene: 8. The CDR3 covers 12 residues. The DNA for the CDR3 is TGTGCCTGGGATTTCGGGACAGGGGTGGCTTTCTTT. As protein: CAWDFGTGVAFF.

In this sample, this clonotype turned up a few times. The chain recombines TRBV11-2 with TRBJ1-6, with D unresolved. The germline V gene encodes CDR1 SGHAT and CDR2 FQNNGV. V lost 5 bases and J 14 bases, leaving 10 bases between the germline ends. The CDR3 totals 11 residues. The CDR3 loop reads CASSPGSALHF. CDR3 sequence (DNA): TGTGCCAGCAGCCCGGGTTCGGCCCTCCACTTT.

This clonotype was detected many times. The chain links TRBV29-1 to TRBJ2-7, with TRBD1 matching over 7 bases. The CDR3 is made up of 13 amino acids. CDR1 is SQVTM, CDR2 ANQGSEA, per germline. The ends lost 5 bases at V and 3 bases at J; junction bases unmatched: 7. The CDR3 reads CSVRQGQNYEQYF. In DNA form, the CDR3 reads TGCAGCGTTAGACAGGGTCAAAACTACGAGCAGTACTTC.

The V gene is TRBV10-3, the J gene TRBJ2-7, with D maybe TRBD2 (6 bases). CDR3 length: 15 amino acids. V lost 0 bases and J lost 0, with 9 bases in between. Germline V gene lookup returns CDR1 ENHRY and CDR2 SYGVKD. The CDR3 reads CAISESWGDSYEQYF. CDR3 DNA: TGTGCCATCAGTGAGTCTTGGGGGGACTCCTACGAGCAGTACTTC.

This clonotype was found a few times. The rearrangement uses TRBV14 and TRBJ2-7; possible D gene TRBD2, 6 bases. Germline V CDR1 and CDR2: SGHDN, FVKESK. The CDR3 totals 15 residues. V dropped 4 bases and J dropped 4 bases, with 17 bases sitting between them. This chain's CDR3 is CASSRLGGSVYEQYF. The CDR3 bases are TGTGCCAGCAGCCGCCTGGGAGGTTCGGTTTACGAGCAGTACTTC.

There are a few counts of this clonotype. V and J are TRBV11-1 and TRBJ2-2; 8 bases are shared with TRBD1. The CDR3 extends over 18 amino acids. Germline V CDR1 and CDR2: SGHAT, FQDESV (reference sequence). V was clipped by 4 bases and J by 4 bases; unmatched bases: 14. In DNA form, the CDR3 reads TGTGCCAGCAGCTCCTGGCAGGGGGCAGGTCTCGTCACCGGGGAGCTGTTTTTT. The encoded protein is CASSSWQGAGLVTGELFF.

V gene TRBV7-6 combines with J gene TRBJ2-5; 11 bases line up with TRBD2. Germline loops: CDR1 SGHVS, CDR2 FNYEAQ. The length of the CDR3 is 17 residues. The ends lost 1 base at V and 2 bases at J; junction bases unmatched: 6. CDR3 protein: CASSLGPSGGFQETQYF. CDR3 coding DNA: TGTGCCAGCAGCTTAGGTCCTAGCGGGGGGTTTCAAGAGACCCAGTACTTC.